This TCR beta chain was found in a study of CD8+CD57+ T cells in acquired aplastic anemia. This CDR3 has 13 amino acids. CDR1 is DFQATT, CDR2 SNEGSKA, per germline (reference sequence). V dropped 2 bases and J dropped 6 bases, with 14 bases sitting between them. TCR beta VDJ and CDR3 profiles were obtained from a genomic DNA template. Using its own MiXCR run on the reads, TCRdb lists one record per CDR3 protein. The table has 180,000 or so distinct CDR3 sequences, 46% seen once; the top ten hold roughly 3%. This clonotype was picked up many times. This TCR was recovered from a human donor in good health. The chain has TRBV20-1 and TRBJ2-7; D is possibly TRBD1 (6 bases). Sequencing was done on a sample of sorted CD4+, CD8+, or CD8+CD57+ T cells (not recorded which) from PBMCs. The CDR3 DNA follows: TGCAGTGCTAGATCTGGAACAGGGCGCGAGCAGTACTTC. Amino acids: CSARSGTGREQYF.